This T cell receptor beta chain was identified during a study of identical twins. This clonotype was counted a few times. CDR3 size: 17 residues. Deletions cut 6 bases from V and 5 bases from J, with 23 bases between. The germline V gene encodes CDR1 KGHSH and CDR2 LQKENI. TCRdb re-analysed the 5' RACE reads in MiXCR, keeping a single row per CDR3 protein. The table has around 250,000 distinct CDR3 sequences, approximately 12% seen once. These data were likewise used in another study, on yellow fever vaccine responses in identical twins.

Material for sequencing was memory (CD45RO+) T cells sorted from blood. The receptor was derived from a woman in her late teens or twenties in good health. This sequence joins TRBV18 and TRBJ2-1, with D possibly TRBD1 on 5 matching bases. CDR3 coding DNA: TGTGCCAGCTCCCTAGACCCCAGCAGGTGGGGCGACAATGAGCAGTTCTTC. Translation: CASSLDPSRWGDNEQFF.